This T cell receptor (beta chain) appears in the sequencing data of a study of blood T cell repertoires in COVID-19. Study overall: The recovered donors of Cohort 3 showed two negative PCRs, clearance, or symptom resolution.

Original analysis: Estimated nucleated cell counts came from reference gene primer amplification. Data came from immunoSEQ multiplex PCR; TCRdb stores just in-frame clones and leaves some out. V, J and clone size reflect that table, while D and trimming were determined from the DNA. Of a few hundred thousand clones detected, about 89% appear once; the ten largest clones hold around 1.9%. Participants, about 18 to 90 years old, spanned about 26 US areas. V lost 3 bases and J lost 0, with 8 bases in between. CDR3 length equals 14 residues. Per the germline V gene, CDR1 is MNHEY and CDR2 is SMNVEV (reference sequence).

The sample comprised PBMCs or T cells enriched from blood (not recorded which). The TCR comes from a man aged 35 to 55 in a cohort exposed to, infected with or recovered from COVID-19 (not recorded which). The chain has TRBV27 and TRBJ1-1; the D gene is possibly TRBD1 (6 bases). The CDR3 sequence is CASSFRGLNTEAFF. The CDR3 DNA is TGTGCCAGCAGTTTCAGGGGCCTGAACACTGAAGCTTTCTTT.